These T cell receptor beta chains were read from a single sample in a study of cytomegalovirus exposure and HLA in healthy donors. Some clones are missing from TCRdb's copy, which holds only in-frame ones; the method was immunoSEQ multiplex PCR. The table includes hundreds of thousands of clones, about 77% detected once. What was sequenced was PBMCs. The source is a woman under 40 in good health and CMV-seronegative. CDR3s include the opening cysteine and the closing phenylalanine or tryptophan. D genes are given only for firm matches. Not all rows give a size; the values are once, few, many and, for expanded clones, a class.

length	V	size	D	J	CDR3	DNA
15	TRBV30	-	-	TRBJ1-1	CAWPGQIGGNTEAFF	TGTGCCTGGCCCGGTCAGATAGGGGGTAACACTGAAGCTTTCTTT
22	TRBV5-1	-	TRBD2	TRBJ2-2	CASSLGPSTGTSGRGGTGELFF	TGCGCCAGCAGCTTGGGCCCCTCTACGGGGACTAGCGGGAGAGGTGGCACCGGGGAGCTGTTTTTT
13	TRBV30	-	-	TRBJ1-2	CAWSVQGRGGYTF	TGTGCCTGGAGTGTACAAGGGAGGGGCGGCTACACCTTC
12	TRBV6-5	-	TRBD1	TRBJ2-7	CASSDRGFEQYF	TGTGCCAGCTCGGACAGGGGCTTCGAGCAGTACTTC
18	TRBV5-5	-	-	TRBJ2-3	CASSLVALRVAPTDTQYF	TGTGCCAGCAGCTTGGTTGCCCTGCGGGTGGCCCCCACAGATACGCAGTATTTT
13	TRBV19	-	-	TRBJ1-2	CASAAQVRNGYTF	TGTGCCAGTGCCGCACAGGTGAGAAATGGCTACACCTTC
14	TRBV5-1	-	TRBD1	TRBJ1-1	CASSAGQGDTEAFF	TGCGCCAGCAGCGCCGGACAGGGTGACACTGAAGCTTTCTTT
14	TRBV21-1	-	-	TRBJ1-2	CASNTTGGSCGYTF	TGTGCCAGCAACACTACAGGGGGCTCCTGCGGCTACACCTTC
15	TRBV29-1	once	TRBD1	TRBJ1-2	CSVVGPPGQDYGYTF	TGCAGCGTTGTAGGGCCTCCGGGACAGGACTATGGCTACACCTTC
15	TRBV5-1	-	TRBD2	TRBJ2-2	CASIREGTNTGELFF	TGCGCCAGCATAAGGGAGGGGACGAACACCGGGGAGCTGTTTTTT
16	TRBV4-2	once	TRBD2	TRBJ2-1	CASSRKRGAKNNEQFF	TGTGCCAGCAGCCGAAAGCGGGGGGCTAAAAACAATGAGCAGTTCTTC
14	TRBV7-2	-	TRBD2	TRBJ2-1	CASSLVAGGGPGLF	TGTGCCAGCAGCTTAGTGGCTGGCGGGGGGCCGGGGCTCTTC
13	TRBV15	-	-	TRBJ2-3	CATSRDRRDTQYF	TGTGCCACCAGCAGAGACCGGAGGGATACGCAGTATTTT
13	TRBV5-1	-	-	TRBJ2-7	CASSLDRSYEQYF	TGCGCCAGCAGCTTAGACAGATCCTACGAGCAGTACTTC
13	TRBV19	few	-	TRBJ1-5	CASSIEGNQPQHF	TGTGCCAGTAGTATCGAGGGTAATCAGCCCCAGCATTTT
13	TRBV27	few	-	TRBJ2-7	CASQDRSSYEQYF	TGTGCCAGCCAAGACAGGAGCTCCTACGAGCAGTACTTC
15	TRBV18	few	TRBD2	TRBJ2-1	CASSPEGLAGDEQFF	TGTGCCAGCTCACCAGAGGGACTAGCGGGAGATGAGCAGTTCTTC
14	TRBV18	-	-	TRBJ2-3	CASSRARGADTQYF	TGTGCCAGCTCACGCGCCAGGGGAGCAGATACGCAGTATTTT
14	TRBV7-9	-	TRBD1	TRBJ1-1	CASSLAAGQAEAFF	TGTGCCAGCAGCTTAGCAGCGGGACAGGCGGAAGCTTTCTTT
15	TRBV5-1	-	-	TRBJ1-1	CASSPGGSSNTEAFF	TGCGCCAGCAGCCCAGGTGGCAGCTCGAACACTGAAGCTTTCTTT
16	TRBV10-3	once	TRBD1	TRBJ2-2	CAISESLQGANGELFF	TGTGCCATCAGTGAGTCCCTTCAGGGGGCGAACGGGGAGCTGTTTTTT
15	TRBV21-1	-	-	TRBJ2-5	CASRLTGKGEETQYF	TGTGCCAGCAGACTGACAGGAAAGGGAGAAGAGACCCAGTACTTC
18	TRBV7-9	-	TRBD2	TRBJ2-1	CASSLARSPTSGNNEQFF	TGTGCCAGCAGCTTAGCGCGATCCCCGACTAGCGGAAACAATGAGCAGTTCTTC
14	TRBV5-1	-	-	TRBJ2-7	CASSLDNGAYEQYF	TGCGCCAGCAGCTTGGATAACGGAGCCTACGAGCAGTACTTC
16	TRBV4-2	once	TRBD2	TRBJ2-3	CASSQGAGTRSDTQYF	TGTGCCAGCAGCCAGGGGGCCGGGACTAGATCAGATACGCAGTATTTT
15	TRBV7-9	-	-	TRBJ1-1	CASSSDPGSLTEAFF	TGTGCCAGCAGCTCGGATCCGGGATCTCTCACTGAAGCTTTCTTT
15	TRBV7-8	-	-	TRBJ2-7	CASSPRDFVTYEQYF	TGTGCCAGCAGCCCCCGGGACTTCGTAACCTACGAGCAGTACTTC
16	TRBV7-9	-	TRBD1	TRBJ1-4	CSSSLGTGAQNEKLFF	TGTTCCAGCAGCTTAGGGACAGGGGCCCAAAATGAAAAACTGTTTTTT
14	TRBV5-6	-	TRBD1	TRBJ1-1	CASSIPGQVTEAFF	TGTGCCAGCAGCATTCCGGGACAGGTAACTGAAGCTTTCTTT
15	TRBV19	few	-	TRBJ1-1	CASSSTGSRNTEAFF	TGTGCCAGTAGTAGCACAGGGAGCAGGAACACTGAAGCTTTCTTT
16	TRBV30	-	-	TRBJ1-4	CAWSDNRAGIGEKLFF	TGTGCCTGGAGCGACAACAGGGCAGGGATTGGTGAAAAACTGTTTTTT
16	TRBV6-1	-	TRBD1	TRBJ1-2	CASSGPGQGPNYGYTF	TGTGCCAGCAGTGGGCCGGGACAGGGGCCAAACTATGGCTACACCTTC
18	TRBV30	-	TRBD2	TRBJ2-7	CAWSGVTSGGERSYEQYF	TGTGCCTGGAGTGGGGTAACTAGCGGGGGGGAGCGATCCTACGAGCAGTACTTC
15	TRBV6-1	-	TRBD1	TRBJ2-3	CASSLDRAETDTQYF	TGTGCCAGCAGTTTGGACAGGGCGGAGACAGATACGCAGTATTTT
13	TRBV19	-	-	TRBJ1-4	CASSLRPGEKLFF	TGTGCCAGTAGTTTGAGACCAGGCGAAAAACTGTTTTTT
13	TRBV7-3	-	-	TRBJ2-7	CASSLQVASEQYF	TGTGCCAGCAGCTTACAGGTCGCCTCTGAGCAGTACTTC
15	TRBV30	-	TRBD2	TRBJ2-3	CAWSSLAGGLDTQYF	TGTGCCTGGAGTTCTCTAGCGGGGGGGCTCGATACGCAGTATTTT
17	TRBV9	-	TRBD1	TRBJ1-1	CASSVTGTGKMNTEAFF	TGTGCCAGCAGCGTAACCGGGACAGGGAAGATGAACACTGAAGCTTTCTTT
15	TRBV7-3	-	TRBD1	TRBJ1-1	CASSPSRDSLTEAFF	TGTGCCAGCAGCCCGTCCCGGGACAGTCTCACTGAAGCTTTCTTT
16	TRBV5-1	-	-	TRBJ2-1	CASSLVPASSYNEQFF	TGCGCCAGCAGCTTGGTACCTGCTAGCTCCTACAATGAGCAGTTCTTC
15	TRBV6-1	-	TRBD2	TRBJ2-1	CASEMGLAGRNEQFF	TGTGCCAGCGAGATGGGACTAGCGGGACGCAATGAGCAGTTCTTC
11	TRBV20-1	few	TRBD1	TRBJ2-5	CSATGQETQYF	TGCAGTGCGACAGGGCAAGAGACCCAGTACTTC
16	TRBV5-1	-	-	TRBJ1-1	CASSPQSRRENTEAFF	TGCGCCAGCAGCCCCCAATCACGCAGGGAGAACACTGAAGCTTTCTTT
14	TRBV29-1	-	TRBD2	TRBJ2-7	CSVVLAGGSYEQYF	TGCAGCGTTGTACTAGCGGGAGGCTCCTACGAGCAGTACTTC
14	TRBV19	-	TRBD1	TRBJ1-5	CASSLWTGNQPQHF	TGTGCCAGTAGTCTCTGGACAGGGAATCAGCCCCAGCATTTT